A selection of T cell receptor beta chains follows, all from one sample in a study of blood T cell repertoires in COVID-19. Assay: immunoSEQ multiplex PCR; the TCRdb copy retains only in-frame clones and omits some. The sample lists hundreds of thousands of clones; approximately 90% were seen once. The sequenced sample was peripheral blood. Source of these receptors: a man in his 60s who had recovered from COVID-19. Each CDR3 is given without its conserved first and last residue.

J gene: TRBJ2-1; V gene: TRBV18; CDR3 length: 12; CDR3 protein: ASSMGLAVREQF
J gene: TRBJ2-7; V gene: TRBV2; CDR3 length: 9; CDR3 protein: ASTRQDEQY
J gene: TRBJ2-2; V gene: TRBV24-1; CDR3 length: 12; CDR3 protein: ATQHGTSTGELF
J gene: TRBJ1-6; V gene: TRBV3-1/TRBV3-2; CDR3 length: 14; CDR3 protein: ASSKPGQGLNSPLH
J gene: TRBJ1-4; V gene: TRBV6-5; CDR3 length: 12; CDR3 protein: ASSSDFNSEKLF
J gene: TRBJ2-3; V gene: TRBV15; CDR3 length: 11; CDR3 protein: ATSRDPQDTQY
J gene: TRBJ1-5; V gene: TRBV27; CDR3 length: 11; CDR3 protein: ASSLFFLQPQH
J gene: TRBJ1-1; V gene: TRBV6-5; CDR3 length: 11; CDR3 protein: ASKRQMNTEAF
J gene: TRBJ1-3; V gene: TRBV19; CDR3 length: 14; CDR3 protein: ASRPGSAVSGNTIY
J gene: TRBJ2-3; V gene: TRBV6-1; CDR3 length: 15; CDR3 protein: ASSDPQAPWGTDTQY
J gene: TRBJ1-4; V gene: TRBV4-1; CDR3 length: 13; CDR3 protein: ASSQDRGFIRVTF
J gene: TRBJ2-2; V gene: TRBV29-1; CDR3 length: 10; CDR3 protein: SVSRGSGELF
J gene: TRBJ2-2; V gene: TRBV6-5; CDR3 length: 13; CDR3 protein: ASSLLAGGSGELF
J gene: TRBJ1-2; V gene: TRBV4-1; CDR3 length: 16; CDR3 protein: ASSQDGPGVKLGGGYT
J gene: TRBJ1-1; V gene: TRBV29-1; CDR3 length: 12; CDR3 protein: SVVTGNMNTEAF
J gene: TRBJ1-5; V gene: TRBV6-5; CDR3 length: 10; CDR3 protein: ASNQGWQPQH
J gene: TRBJ2-7; V gene: TRBV6-5; CDR3 length: 12; CDR3 protein: ASSRGLAGYEQY
J gene: TRBJ1-1; V gene: TRBV12-5; CDR3 length: 12; CDR3 protein: ASGLATGGTEAF
J gene: TRBJ2-5; V gene: TRBV5-1; CDR3 length: 10; CDR3 protein: ASSLGDETQY
J gene: TRBJ2-7; V gene: TRBV28; CDR3 length: 13; CDR3 protein: ASKGRGVASYEQY
J gene: TRBJ2-1; V gene: TRBV10-3; CDR3 length: 13; CDR3 protein: AISETGGPYNEQF
J gene: TRBJ1-1; V gene: TRBV19; CDR3 length: 14; CDR3 protein: ASSPGWGRVNTEAF
J gene: TRBJ1-1; V gene: TRBV3-1/TRBV3-2; CDR3 length: 11; CDR3 protein: ASSQVKGGGAF
J gene: TRBJ2-1; V gene: TRBV7-2; CDR3 length: 14; CDR3 protein: ASGPRKAGTYNEQF
J gene: TRBJ1-2; V gene: TRBV19; CDR3 length: 10; CDR3 protein: ASSIPGYGYT
J gene: TRBJ2-5; V gene: TRBV5-1; CDR3 length: 13; CDR3 protein: ASSLEQGPQETQY
J gene: TRBJ1-5; V gene: TRBV10-3; CDR3 length: 15; CDR3 protein: AISDPKSGTGDQPQH
J gene: TRBJ2-1; V gene: TRBV7-8; CDR3 length: 18; CDR3 protein: ASRPRVLAGGLLKVNEQF
J gene: TRBJ2-5; V gene: TRBV11-2; CDR3 length: 13; CDR3 protein: ASSLGSSGGETQY
J gene: TRBJ2-1; V gene: TRBV9; CDR3 length: 12; CDR3 protein: ASSAGTSPNEQF
J gene: TRBJ1-2; V gene: TRBV28; CDR3 length: 14; CDR3 protein: ASSTPQPGGAGGYT
J gene: TRBJ1-5; V gene: TRBV6-5; CDR3 length: 12; CDR3 protein: ASSSRGGNQPQH
J gene: TRBJ2-1; V gene: TRBV6-1; CDR3 length: 13; CDR3 protein: ASSEEGQGVWEQF
J gene: TRBJ2-7; V gene: TRBV2; CDR3 length: 13; CDR3 protein: ASSEVAGGTYEQY
J gene: TRBJ2-7; V gene: TRBV18; CDR3 length: 13; CDR3 protein: ASSPGTGSSYEQY
J gene: TRBJ1-4; V gene: TRBV6-5; CDR3 length: 13; CDR3 protein: ASSFGQAPNEKLF
J gene: TRBJ1-3; V gene: TRBV2; CDR3 length: 12; CDR3 protein: ASSETGSGNTIY
J gene: TRBJ1-3; V gene: TRBV9; CDR3 length: 11; CDR3 protein: ASSVDAVTPLY
J gene: TRBJ1-6; V gene: TRBV19; CDR3 length: 11; CDR3 protein: ASRNDRVSPLH
J gene: TRBJ2-3; V gene: TRBV4-2; CDR3 length: 14; CDR3 protein: ASSPLGGDRTDTQY
J gene: TRBJ1-2; V gene: TRBV28; CDR3 length: 12; CDR3 protein: ASTIIRTANGYT
J gene: TRBJ1-2; V gene: TRBV5-8; CDR3 length: 14; CDR3 protein: ASSQGQTGFPYGYT
J gene: TRBJ2-5; V gene: TRBV5-1; CDR3 length: 16; CDR3 protein: ASSRGRLESLIQETQY
J gene: TRBJ1-1; V gene: TRBV19; CDR3 length: 12; CDR3 protein: ASSIRGSITEAF
J gene: TRBJ1-1; V gene: TRBV19; CDR3 length: 11; CDR3 protein: ASSIQANTEAF
J gene: TRBJ2-1; V gene: TRBV30; CDR3 length: 12; CDR3 protein: AWSHPRGMDEQF
J gene: TRBJ1-2; V gene: TRBV6-5; CDR3 length: 9; CDR3 protein: ASGQGYGYT